The clone carrying this TCR beta chain appeared many times. TCRdb ran MiXCR on the 5' RACE reads and lists one entry per CDR3 protein. The table has fewer than 900,000 distinct CDR3 sequences, over 20% seen once. Germline V CDR1 and CDR2: ENHRY, SYGVKD. Trimming took off 3 bases at V and 3 bases at J, with 8 bases between the two ends. The CDR3 consists of 13 residues. This entry is derived from a study of identical twins. The same data also contributed to another study, on T cells expressing NK-cell markers.

The source of this sequence is a young woman in good health. The chain uses TRBV10-3 and TRBJ2-5; D call uncertain. Specimen: PBMCs. The CDR3 spells CAISDPFKETQYF. The CDR3 DNA sequence: TGTGCCATCAGTGACCCCTTTAAAGAGACCCAGTACTTC.